Here is one T cell receptor (beta chain) with its context. This sample is drawn from a study of shared T cell receptors in the human thymus. The protocol was immunoSEQ multiplex PCR, while the TCRdb copy is restricted to in-frame clones and leaves out a portion. The sample has hundreds of thousands of clones; around 87% are singletons. Trimming cost V 8 bases and J 5 bases; bases outside gene matches: 10. This CDR3 is 14 amino acids long. CDR1 is MGHDK and CDR2 is SYGVNS in the germline V gene. This sample also appeared in a second study, on human thymus T cells. That paper states: Donors were healthy Finnish infants having corrective surgery for congenital heart defects. Resections from corrective heart surgery provided thymus tissue. The related literature has documented a marked overlap of thymic repertoires among unrelated individuals.

The TCR comes from a boy younger than two with a congenital heart defect. What was sequenced was thymocytes. V gene TRBV25-1 combines with J gene TRBJ1-1, with 8 bases that match TRBD1. Here the CDR3 reads CASRFGTGFTEAFF. The CDR3 DNA is TGTGCCAGCCGATTTGGGACAGGCTTTACTGAAGCTTTCTTT.